This passage covers 5 T cell receptor beta chains from one sample sequenced in a study of Graves' ophthalmopathy and Graves' hyperthyroidism (dated by TCRdb to the late 2010s). Instrument used: Illumina HiSeq 2000. For repertoire sequencing, the TCR beta CDR3 regions were amplified from RNA transcripts. The first round of RT-PCR was done with HTBI primers and the Qiagen OneStep RT-PCR kit, and was followed by a second round of multiplex PCR, then size selection and purification. TCRdb reworked the public reads: Q25 trimming with fastp, MiXCR clone assembly, productive beta chains retained. A single entry per CDR3 protein holds the most common genes and DNA from its merged rows. The sample table holds about 1.2 million distinct CDR3 sequences, of which approximately 35% were seen once. The top ten constitute roughly 10% of the sample. Sequences were obtained from peripheral blood or thyroid tissue (not recorded which). The receptors stem from an adult man with Graves' hyperthyroidism.

This clonotype appeared many times. The chain combines TRBV12-3 or TRBV12-4 with TRBJ1-2; D gene ambiguous. Trimming removed 5 bases at V and 3 bases at J, with 13 bases between. The CDR3 consists of 14 residues. Here the CDR3 reads CASSQSIVHYGYTF. The DNA for the CDR3 is TGTGCCAGCAGTCAAAGTATCGTGCACTATGGCTACACCTTC.

With regard to this clonotype: Its ends do not fully match the called genes, so a read error is possible. V usage is TRBV11-2 and J usage is TRBJ1-1; unclear D gene. Germline CDR1 and CDR2: SGHAT and FQNNGV. This CDR3 comprises 14 residues. CDR3 DNA: TGTGCCAGCAGCCCAAACTCGGGTAACACTGAAGCTCTCTTT. Residues: CASSPNSGNTEALF. The entire variable domain, with the rest obtained from reference TRBV11-2 and TRBJ1-1, is as follows: EAGVAQSPRYKIIEKRQSVAFWCNPISGHATLYWYQQILGQGPKLLIQFQNNGVVDDSQLPKDRFSAERLKGVDSTLKIQPAKLEDSAVYLCASSPNSGNTEALFGQGTRLTVV.

This clonotype was seen once. A read error may account for a junction end that differs from germline. The rearrangement uses TRBV10-3 and TRBJ2-6; tentative D call: TRBD2 (6 bases). The CDR3 loop spans 16 amino acids. The germline V gene encodes CDR1 ENHRY and CDR2 SYGVKD. The CDR3 sequence is CAISGGAGTGANVLTF. As DNA, the CDR3 is TGCGCCATCAGTGGAGGGGCAGGGACTGGGGCCAACGTCCTGACTTTC.

There are a few counts of this clonotype. V and J are TRBV5-1 and TRBJ2-5, with 8 bases lining up with TRBD1. CDR1 and CDR2 (germline): SGHRS, YFSETQ. The CDR3 sequence is 15 residues long. The ends lost 4 bases at V and 4 bases at J; junction bases unmatched: 9. CDR3: CASSLDGQGRETQYF. The CDR3 DNA sequence: TGCGCCAGCAGCCTAGACGGACAGGGTAGAGAGACCCAGTACTTC.

This clonotype showed up many times. The chain links TRBV7-2 to TRBJ1-2; D is ambiguous. Germline V gene data show CDR1 as SGHTA and CDR2 as FQGNSA. Between the trimmed V and J ends, which lost 0 bases and 8 bases, there was a span of 10 bases. The CDR3 extends over 13 amino acids. CDR3 region: CASSLAWGEGYTF. DNA of the CDR3: TGTGCCAGCAGCTTAGCGTGGGGTGAAGGCTACACCTTC. The variable domain in full, with the rest retrieved from reference TRBV7-2 and TRBJ1-2, is GAGVSQSPSNKVTEKGKDVELRCDPISGHTALYWYRQSLGQGLEFLIYFQGNSAPDKSGLPSDRFSAERTGGSVSTLTIQRTQQEDSAVYLCASSLAWGEGYTFGSGTRLTVV.